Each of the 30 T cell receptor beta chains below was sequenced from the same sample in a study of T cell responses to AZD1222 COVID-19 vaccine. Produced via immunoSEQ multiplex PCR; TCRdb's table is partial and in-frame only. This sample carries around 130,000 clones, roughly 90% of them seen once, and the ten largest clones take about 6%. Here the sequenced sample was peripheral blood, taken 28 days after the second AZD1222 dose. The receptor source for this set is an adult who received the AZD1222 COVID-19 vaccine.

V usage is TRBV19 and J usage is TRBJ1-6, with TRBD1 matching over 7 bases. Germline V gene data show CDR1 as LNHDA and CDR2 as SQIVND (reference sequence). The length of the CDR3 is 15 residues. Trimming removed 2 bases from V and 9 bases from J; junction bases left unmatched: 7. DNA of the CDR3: TGTGCCAGTAGTATACGGGCAGGGGGGATTTCACCCCTCCACTTT. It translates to CASSIRAGGISPLHF.

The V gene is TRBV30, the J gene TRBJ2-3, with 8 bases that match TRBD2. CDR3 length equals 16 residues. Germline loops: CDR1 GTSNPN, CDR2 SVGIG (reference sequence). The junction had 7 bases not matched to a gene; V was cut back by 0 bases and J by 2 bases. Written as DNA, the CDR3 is TGTGCCTGGAGTGTACTTCACGGGGGGGCCACAGATACGCAGTATTTT. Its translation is CAWSVLHGGATDTQYF.

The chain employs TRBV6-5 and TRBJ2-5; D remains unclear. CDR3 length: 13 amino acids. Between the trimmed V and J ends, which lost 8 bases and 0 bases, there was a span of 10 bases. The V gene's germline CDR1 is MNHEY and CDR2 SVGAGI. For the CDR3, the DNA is TGTGCCAGCGGGTACTCGTACCAAGAGACCCAGTACTTC. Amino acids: CASGYSYQETQYF.

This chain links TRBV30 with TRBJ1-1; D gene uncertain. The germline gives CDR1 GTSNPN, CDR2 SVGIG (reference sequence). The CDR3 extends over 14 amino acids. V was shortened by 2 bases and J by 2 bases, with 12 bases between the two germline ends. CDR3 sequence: CAWSLGLGNTEAFF. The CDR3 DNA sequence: TGTGCCTGGAGTCTGGGGTTGGGTAACACTGAAGCTTTCTTT. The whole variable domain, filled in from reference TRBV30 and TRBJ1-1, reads SQTIHQWPATLVQPVGSPLSLECTVEGTSNPNLYWYRQAAGRGLQLLFYSVGIGQISSEVPQNLSASRPQDRQFILSSKKLLLSDSGFYLCAWSLGLGNTEAFFGQGTRLTVV.

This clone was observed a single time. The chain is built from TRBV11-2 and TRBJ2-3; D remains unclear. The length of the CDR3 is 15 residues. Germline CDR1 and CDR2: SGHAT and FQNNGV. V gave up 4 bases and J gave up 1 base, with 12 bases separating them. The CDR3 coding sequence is TGTGCCAGCAGCTGGGGTGTTGGGGGCACAGATACGCAGTATTTT. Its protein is CASSWGVGGTDTQYF.

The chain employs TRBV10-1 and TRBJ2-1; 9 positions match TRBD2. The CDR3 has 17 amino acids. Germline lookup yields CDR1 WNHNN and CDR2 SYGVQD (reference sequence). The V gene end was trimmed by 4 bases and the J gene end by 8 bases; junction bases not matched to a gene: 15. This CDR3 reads CASSGGGGRARSDEQFF. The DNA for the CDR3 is TGCGCCAGCAGTGGGGGCGGCGGGAGGGCCAGGAGCGATGAGCAGTTCTTC.

The CDR3 DNA follows: TGTGCCAGCAGCCTGGGACAGGGTTACGAGCAGTACTTC. Its protein is CASSLGQGYEQYF. The chain uses TRBV3-1 (or the pseudogene TRBV3-2) and TRBJ2-7, with 9 nucleotides matching TRBD1. Losses at the gene ends were 4 bases for V and 4 bases for J; bases not matched to a gene: 2. The CDR3 spans 13 residues. Germline V CDR1 and CDR2: LGHDT, YNNKEL (reference sequence).

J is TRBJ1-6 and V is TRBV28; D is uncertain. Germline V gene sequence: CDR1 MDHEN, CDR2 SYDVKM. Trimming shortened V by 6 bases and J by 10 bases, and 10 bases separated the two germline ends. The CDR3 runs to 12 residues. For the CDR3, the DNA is TGTGCCAGCAGGGGTGAGAGATCACCCCTCCACTTT. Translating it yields CASRGERSPLHF.

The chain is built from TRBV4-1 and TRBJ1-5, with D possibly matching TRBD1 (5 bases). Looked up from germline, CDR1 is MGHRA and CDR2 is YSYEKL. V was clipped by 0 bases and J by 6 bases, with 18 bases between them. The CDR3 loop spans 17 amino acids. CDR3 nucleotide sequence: TGCGCCAGCAGCCAAGATTGGGGGACTGAGGAAAGTCAGCCCCAGCATTTT. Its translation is CASSQDWGTEESQPQHF.

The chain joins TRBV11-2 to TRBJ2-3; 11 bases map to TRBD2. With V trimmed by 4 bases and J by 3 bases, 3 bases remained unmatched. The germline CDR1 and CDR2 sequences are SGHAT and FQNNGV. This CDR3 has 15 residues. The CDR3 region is CASSSRLAGTDTQYF. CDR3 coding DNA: TGTGCCAGCAGCTCTAGACTAGCGGGAACAGATACGCAGTATTTT.

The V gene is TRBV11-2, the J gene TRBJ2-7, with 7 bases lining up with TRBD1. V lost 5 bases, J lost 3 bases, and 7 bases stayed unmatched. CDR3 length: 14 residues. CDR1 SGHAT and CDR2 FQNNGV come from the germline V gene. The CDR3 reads CASSATGFLYEQYF. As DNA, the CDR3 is TGTGCCAGCAGCGCGACAGGGTTTCTCTACGAGCAGTACTTC.

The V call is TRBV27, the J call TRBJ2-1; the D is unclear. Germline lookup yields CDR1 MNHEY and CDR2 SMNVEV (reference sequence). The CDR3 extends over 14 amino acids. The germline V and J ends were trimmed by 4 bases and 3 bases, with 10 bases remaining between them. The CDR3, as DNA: TGTGCCAGCAGTTCCACGGGTTACTACAATGAGCAGTTCTTC. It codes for CASSSTGYYNEQFF.

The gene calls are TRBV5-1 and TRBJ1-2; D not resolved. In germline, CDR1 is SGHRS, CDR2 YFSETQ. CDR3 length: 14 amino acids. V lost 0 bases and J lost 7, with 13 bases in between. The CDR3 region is CASSLALEGSGYTF. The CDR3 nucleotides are TGCGCCAGCAGCTTGGCCTTGGAGGGTAGTGGCTACACCTTC.

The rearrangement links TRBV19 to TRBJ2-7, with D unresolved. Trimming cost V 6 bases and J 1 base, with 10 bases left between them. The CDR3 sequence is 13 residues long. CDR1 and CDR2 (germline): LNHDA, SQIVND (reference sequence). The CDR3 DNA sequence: TGTGCCAGTAGACCTAGTGGGTCCTACGAGCAGTACTTC. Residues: CASRPSGSYEQYF.

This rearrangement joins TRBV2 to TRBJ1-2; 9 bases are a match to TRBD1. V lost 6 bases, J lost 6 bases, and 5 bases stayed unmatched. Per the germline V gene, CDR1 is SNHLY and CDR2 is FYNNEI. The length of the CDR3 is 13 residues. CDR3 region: CASREQGANGYTF. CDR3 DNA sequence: TGTGCCAGCAGGGAACAGGGGGCTAATGGCTACACCTTC.

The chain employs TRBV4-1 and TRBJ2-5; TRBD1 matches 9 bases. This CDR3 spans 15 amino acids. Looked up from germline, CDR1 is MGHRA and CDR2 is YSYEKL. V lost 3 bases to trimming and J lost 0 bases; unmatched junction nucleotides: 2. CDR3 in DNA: TGCGCCAGCAGCCAGGGGGACAGGGACCAAGAGACCCAGTACTTC. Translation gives CASSQGDRDQETQYF.

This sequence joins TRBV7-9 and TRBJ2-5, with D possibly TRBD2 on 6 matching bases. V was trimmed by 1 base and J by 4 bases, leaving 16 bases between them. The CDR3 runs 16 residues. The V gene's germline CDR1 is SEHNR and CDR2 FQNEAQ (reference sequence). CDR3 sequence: CASSLGSGVDGETQYF. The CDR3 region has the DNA TGTGCCAGCAGCTTAGGGTCGGGAGTGGATGGAGAGACCCAGTACTTC.

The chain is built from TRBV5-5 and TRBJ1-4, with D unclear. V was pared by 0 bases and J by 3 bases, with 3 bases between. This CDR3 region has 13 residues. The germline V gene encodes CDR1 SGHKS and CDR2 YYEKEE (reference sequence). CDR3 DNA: TGTGCCAGCAGCTTGGTGTCTAATGAAAAACTGTTTTTT. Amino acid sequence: CASSLVSNEKLFF. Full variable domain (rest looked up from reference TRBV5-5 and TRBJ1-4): DAGVTQSPTHLIKTRGQQVTLRCSPISGHKSVSWYQQVLGQGPQFIFQYYEKEERGRGNFPDRFSARQFPNYSSELNVNALLLGDSALYLCASSLVSNEKLFFGSGTQLSVL.

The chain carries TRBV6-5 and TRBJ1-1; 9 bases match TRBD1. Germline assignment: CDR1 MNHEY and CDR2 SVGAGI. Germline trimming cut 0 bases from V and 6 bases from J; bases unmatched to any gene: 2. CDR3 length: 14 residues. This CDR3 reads CASSYSGQGSEAFF. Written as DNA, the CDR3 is TGTGCCAGCAGTTACTCTGGACAGGGGTCTGAAGCTTTCTTT.

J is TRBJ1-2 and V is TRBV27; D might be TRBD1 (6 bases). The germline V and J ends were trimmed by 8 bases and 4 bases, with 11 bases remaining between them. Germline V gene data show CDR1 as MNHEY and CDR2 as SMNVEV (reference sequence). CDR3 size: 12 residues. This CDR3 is CASYTGLYGYTF. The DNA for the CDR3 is TGTGCCAGCTATACAGGGCTCTATGGCTACACCTTC.

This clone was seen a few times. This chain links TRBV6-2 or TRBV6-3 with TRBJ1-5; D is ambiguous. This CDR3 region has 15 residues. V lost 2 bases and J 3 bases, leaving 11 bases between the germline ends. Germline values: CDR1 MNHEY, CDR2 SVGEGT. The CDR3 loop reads CASSYLGRNNQPQHF. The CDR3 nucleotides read TGTGCCAGCAGTTACCTCGGGCGGAACAATCAGCCCCAGCATTTT.

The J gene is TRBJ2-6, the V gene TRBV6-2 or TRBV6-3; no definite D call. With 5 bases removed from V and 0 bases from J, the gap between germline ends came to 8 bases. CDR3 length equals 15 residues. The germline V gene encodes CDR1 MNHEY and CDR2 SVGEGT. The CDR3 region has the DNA TGTGCCAGCAGTAAGGATCCCTCTGGGGCCAACGTCCTGACTTTC. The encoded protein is CASSKDPSGANVLTF.

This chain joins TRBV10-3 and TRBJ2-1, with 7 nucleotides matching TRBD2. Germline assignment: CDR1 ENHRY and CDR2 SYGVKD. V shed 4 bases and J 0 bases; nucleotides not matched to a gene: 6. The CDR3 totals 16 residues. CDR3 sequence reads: CAISGAGLLSYNEQFF. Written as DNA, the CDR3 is TGTGCCATCAGTGGAGCGGGACTCCTCTCCTACAATGAGCAGTTCTTC.

CDR3 bases: TGTGCCAGCAGCTTAGATTCTAGGTTGGGGAATCAGCCCCAGCATTTT. Encoded protein: CASSLDSRLGNQPQHF. The V call is TRBV7-2, the J call TRBJ1-5; D unresolved. This CDR3 contains 16 residues. Germline CDR1 is SGHTA and CDR2 is FQGNSA. Trimming cost V 1 base and J 4 bases, with 14 bases left between them.

The CDR3 nucleotides are TGTGCCAGCAGCCTCCAGTCCCCCGGTAACACTGAAGCTTTCTTT. The encoded protein is CASSLQSPGNTEAFF. V gene TRBV4-2 combines with J gene TRBJ1-1; D uncertain. The CDR3 has 15 residues. CDR1 is LGHNA and CDR2 is YNFKEQ in the germline V gene. V lost 4 bases, J lost 2 bases, and 14 bases lay in between.

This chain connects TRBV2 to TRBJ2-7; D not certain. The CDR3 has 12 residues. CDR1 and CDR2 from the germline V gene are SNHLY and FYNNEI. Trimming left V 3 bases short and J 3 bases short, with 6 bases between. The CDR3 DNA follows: TGTGCCAGCAGTGAGTTTTTCTACGAGCAGTACTTC. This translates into CASSEFFYEQYF.

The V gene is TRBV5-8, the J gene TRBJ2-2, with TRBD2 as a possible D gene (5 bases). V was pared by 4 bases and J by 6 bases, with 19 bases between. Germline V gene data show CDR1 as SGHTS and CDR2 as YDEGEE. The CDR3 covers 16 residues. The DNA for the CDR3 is TGTGCCAGCAGCGGCCCCGGGATTGGGGTCGCCGGGGAGCTGTTTTTT. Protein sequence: CASSGPGIGVAGELFF.

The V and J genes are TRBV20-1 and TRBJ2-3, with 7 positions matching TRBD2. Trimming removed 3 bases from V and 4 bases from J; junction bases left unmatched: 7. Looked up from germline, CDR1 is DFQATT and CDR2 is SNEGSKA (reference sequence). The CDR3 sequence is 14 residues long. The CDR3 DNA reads TGCAGTGCTAGTTTGACTAGCCAAGCAGATACGCAGTATTTT. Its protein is CSASLTSQADTQYF.

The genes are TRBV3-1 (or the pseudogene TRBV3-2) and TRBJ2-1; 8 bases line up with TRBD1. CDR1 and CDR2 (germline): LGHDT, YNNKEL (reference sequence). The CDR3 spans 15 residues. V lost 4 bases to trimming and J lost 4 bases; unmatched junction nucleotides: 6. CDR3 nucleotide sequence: TGTGCCAGCAGCCCGGACAGGGCTGGATACAATGAGCAGTTCTTC. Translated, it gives CASSPDRAGYNEQFF.

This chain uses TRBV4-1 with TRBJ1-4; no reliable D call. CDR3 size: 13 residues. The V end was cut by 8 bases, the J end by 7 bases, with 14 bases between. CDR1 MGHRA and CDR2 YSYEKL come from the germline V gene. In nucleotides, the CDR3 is TGCGCCAGCTCGCGGGGTGGCATTGAAAAACTGTTTTTT. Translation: CASSRGGIEKLFF.